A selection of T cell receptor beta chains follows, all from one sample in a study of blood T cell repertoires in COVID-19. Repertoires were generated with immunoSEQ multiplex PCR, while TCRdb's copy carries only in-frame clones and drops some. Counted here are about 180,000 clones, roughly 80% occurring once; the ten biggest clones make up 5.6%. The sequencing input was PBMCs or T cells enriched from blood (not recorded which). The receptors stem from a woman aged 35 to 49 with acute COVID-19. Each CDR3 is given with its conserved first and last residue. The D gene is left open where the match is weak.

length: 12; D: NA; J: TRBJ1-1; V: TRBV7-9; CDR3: CASSLGGDRAFF; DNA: TGTGCCAGCAGCCTGGGCGGGGATAGGGCTTTCTTT
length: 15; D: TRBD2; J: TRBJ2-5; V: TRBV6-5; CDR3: CASSTSGRPEETQYF; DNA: TGTGCCAGCAGCACTAGCGGGAGGCCAGAAGAGACCCAGTACTTC
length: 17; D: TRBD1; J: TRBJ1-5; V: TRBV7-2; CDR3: CASSLEGPGTGTQPQHF; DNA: TGTGCCAGCAGCTTAGAAGGCCCCGGGACAGGGACGCAGCCCCAGCATTTT
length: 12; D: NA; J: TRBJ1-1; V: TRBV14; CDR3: CASSPGGLQAFF; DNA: TGTGCCAGCAGCCCCGGCGGGCTACAAGCTTTCTTT
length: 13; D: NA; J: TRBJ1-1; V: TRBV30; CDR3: CAWSKGGNTEAFF; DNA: TGTGCCTGGAGTAAAGGAGGGAACACTGAAGCTTTCTTT
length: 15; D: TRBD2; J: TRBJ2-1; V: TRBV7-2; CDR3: CAIGRGSGPYNEQFF; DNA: TGTGCCATCGGGAGGGGTAGCGGCCCTTACAATGAGCAGTTCTTC
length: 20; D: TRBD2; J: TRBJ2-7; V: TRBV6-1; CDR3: CASSEEGGGLAGGQFYEQYF; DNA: TGTGCCAGCAGTGAAGAGGGTGGGGGACTAGCGGGAGGGCAGTTCTACGAGCAGTACTTC
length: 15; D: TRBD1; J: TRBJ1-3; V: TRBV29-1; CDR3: CSVASQGKKGNTIYF; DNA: TGCAGCGTCGCTTCACAGGGGAAGAAAGGAAACACCATATATTTT
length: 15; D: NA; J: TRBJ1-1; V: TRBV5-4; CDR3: CASSWAGGGGTEAFF; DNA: TGTGCCAGCAGCTGGGCTGGGGGGGGCGGCACTGAAGCTTTCTTT
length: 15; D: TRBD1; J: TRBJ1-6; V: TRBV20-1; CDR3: CSASVWTGGNSPLHF; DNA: TGCAGTGCTAGTGTCTGGACAGGGGGAAATTCACCCCTCCACTTT
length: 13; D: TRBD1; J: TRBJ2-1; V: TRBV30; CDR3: CAWSVGQGFEQFF; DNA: TGTGCCTGGAGTGTTGGACAGGGTTTTGAGCAGTTCTTC